The clone carrying this T cell receptor (beta chain) showed up just a few times. Methods used by the authors: Amplification from reference gene primers served as the basis for estimated nucleated cell counts. The table came from immunoSEQ multiplex PCR; TCRdb's copy has only in-frame clones and leaves some out. The V and J calls and clone size come from that table; D and trimming were worked out from the DNA. Of fewer than 300,000 clones listed, over 75% were seen once; the top ten hold under 2.5%. This sample was taken from a study of blood T cell repertoires in COVID-19. Study-wide background: Sites across the United States, Italy and Spain contributed samples from acute and convalescent COVID-19. PBMCs, B-cell-depleted T cells, or T cells were the source of the cDNA or gDNA that made up the material.

Sequencing input: peripheral blood. The sequence was collected from a woman aged 45-65 years with acute or convalescent COVID-19.

CDR3 DNA: TGCGCCAGCAGCCAGAGAAGTGGGGACAGGGCTCGGGAGCAGTACTTC. Protein product: CASSQRSGDRAREQYF. V is TRBV4-1 and J is TRBJ2-7, with 9 bases matching TRBD1. The V gene's germline CDR1 is MGHRA and CDR2 YSYEKL. The J segment lost 7 bases and the V segment lost 3 bases, leaving 13 bases of the junction unmatched. The CDR3 is 16 amino acids.